The 23 T cell receptor beta chains below come from one sample, sequenced in a study of blood T cell repertoires in COVID-19. The table came from immunoSEQ multiplex PCR; TCRdb's copy has only in-frame clones and leaves some out. The sample contains about 64,000 clones, around nine tenths of which appear only once. Sequencing was performed on peripheral blood. These receptors all stem from a woman older than 75 with active COVID-19.

The V and J genes are TRBV9 and TRBJ2-5, with 7 bases fitting TRBD1. CDR1 and CDR2 from the germline V gene are SGDLS and YYNGEE. V gave up 0 bases and J gave up 5 bases; unmatched junction bases: 4. This CDR3 has 14 amino acids. CDR3 DNA sequence: TGTGCCAGCAGCGTAGAGGGGGCCGGGGAGACCCAGTACTTC. Amino acids: CASSVEGAGETQYF.

The chain links TRBV11-2 to TRBJ2-3; 9 bases line up with TRBD2. Germline loops: CDR1 SGHAT, CDR2 FQNNGV. The CDR3 totals 15 residues. V lost 3 bases, J lost 7 bases, and 8 bases stayed unmatched. CDR3 sequence reads: CASSFTGTSQNTQYF. The DNA for the CDR3 is TGTGCCAGCAGCTTTACCGGGACTAGCCAAAATACGCAGTATTTT.

The chain is built from TRBV5-1 and TRBJ2-3; TRBD2 aligns across 9 bases. Germline V gene sequence: CDR1 SGHRS, CDR2 YFSETQ. Trimming removed 0 bases from V and 6 bases from J; junction bases left unmatched: 2. This CDR3 contains 14 residues. CDR3 DNA: TGCGCCAGCAGCTTGGCTAGCGGGGAGGATACGCAGTATTTT. It codes for CASSLASGEDTQYF.

The V gene is TRBV5-4, the J gene TRBJ2-5, with TRBD1 as a possible D gene (6 bases). From germline, CDR1 is SGHNT and CDR2 YYREEE (reference sequence). Trimming removed 4 bases from V and 0 bases from J, with 13 bases in between. This CDR3 contains 15 residues. CDR3 in DNA: TGTGCCAGCAGCCCGCTGACAGGAGACCAAGAGACCCAGTACTTC. Translated, it gives CASSPLTGDQETQYF.

This chain links TRBV27 with TRBJ2-7; the match to TRBD2 covers 9 bases. The CDR3 contains 15 residues. Germline CDR1 reads MNHEY; CDR2 reads SMNVEV (reference sequence). Trimming cost V 5 bases and J 7 bases; bases outside gene matches: 12. CDR3 coding DNA: TGTGCCAGCAGTCGTCTACTAGCGGGTCTTAGGGAGCAGTACTTC. Residues: CASSRLLAGLREQYF.

The chain uses TRBV27 and TRBJ2-3, with TRBD2 matching over 8 bases. This CDR3 comprises 14 residues. CDR1 and CDR2 (germline): MNHEY, SMNVEV (reference sequence). V shed 3 bases, J shed 5 bases, and the junction held 4 bases outside the gene matches. The CDR3 sequence is CASSLRLAGDTQYF. In DNA form, the CDR3 reads TGTGCCAGCAGTTTGCGGCTAGCGGGAGATACGCAGTATTTT.

This clone was seen only once. V and J are TRBV5-1 and TRBJ2-1; 7 bases map to TRBD2. This CDR3 contains 15 residues. The germline V gene encodes CDR1 SGHRS and CDR2 YFSETQ. After removal of 1 base from V and 8 bases from J, the junction contained 9 bases not matched to a gene. The CDR3, as DNA: TGCGCCAGCAGCTTGTTATTAGCGGGTCAGGATGAGCAGTTCTTC. It encodes CASSLLLAGQDEQFF.

In DNA form, the CDR3 reads TGTGCCACCAGTGACCCGGGACTAGCGGGAGACGCCACGCAGTATTTT. It encodes CATSDPGLAGDATQYF. The chain carries TRBV24-1 and TRBJ2-3; 14 bases agree with TRBD2. The CDR3 sequence is 16 residues long. After removal of 4 bases from V and 9 bases from J, the junction contained 8 bases not matched to a gene. Germline CDR1 is KGHDR and CDR2 is SFDVKD.

The V call is TRBV15, the J call TRBJ2-1; no definite D call. Trimming stripped 0 bases from V and 5 bases from J, with 8 bases between. This CDR3 is 14 amino acids long. Germline CDR1 reads LNHNV; CDR2 reads YYDKDF (reference sequence). The CDR3 nucleotides are TGTGCCACCAGCAGAGAGAACAGACACAATGAGCAGTTCTTC. Residues: CATSRENRHNEQFF.

V and J are TRBV4-1 and TRBJ2-5, with D tentatively TRBD2 (6 bases). There are 20 residues in the CDR3. Per germline, CDR1 MGHRA and CDR2 YSYEKL. V gave up 1 base and J gave up 2 bases, with 26 bases separating them. The CDR3 reads CASSQAKGLRGTSEQETQYF. As DNA, the CDR3 is TGCGCCAGCAGCCAAGCAAAGGGACTTCGGGGTACTTCTGAGCAAGAGACCCAGTACTTC.

J is TRBJ2-5 and V is TRBV5-1; no clear D. V lost 2 bases to trimming and J lost 2 bases, with 19 bases between them. The CDR3 loop spans 17 amino acids. CDR1 is SGHRS and CDR2 is YFSETQ in the germline V gene. The CDR3 protein is CASSFFQGSRPQETQYF. The CDR3 region has the DNA TGCGCCAGCAGCTTTTTTCAAGGTAGCCGACCTCAAGAGACCCAGTACTTC.

On this clone itself: Other DNA variants within this sample encode the same CDR3. This rearrangement joins TRBV5-1 to TRBJ1-4; D is ambiguous. The CDR3 spans 13 residues. Deletions cut 0 bases from V and 4 bases from J, with 4 bases between. CDR1 and CDR2 from the germline V gene are SGHRS and YFSETQ. The CDR3 loop is CASSLGGNEKLFF. The CDR3 DNA reads as TGCGCCAGCAGCTTGGGAGGTAATGAAAAACTGTTTTTT.

V gene TRBV29-1 combines with J gene TRBJ1-6; 7 bases are a match to TRBD1. The CDR3 is 13 amino acids. V shed 4 bases, J shed 9 bases, and the junction held 6 bases outside the gene matches. The germline CDR1 and CDR2 sequences are SQVTM and ANQGSEA. This CDR3 is CSVGDSWASPLHF. The CDR3 DNA reads TGCAGCGTTGGGGACAGTTGGGCTTCACCCCTCCACTTT.

This clone showed up just once. The V call is TRBV5-1, the J call TRBJ1-1; 11 nucleotides align to TRBD1. Germline loops: CDR1 SGHRS, CDR2 YFSETQ. V was clipped by 3 bases and J by 3 bases; unmatched bases: 1. There are 14 residues in the CDR3. The chain's CDR3 is CASSSGQGDTEAFF. The CDR3 coding sequence is TGCGCCAGCAGCTCGGGACAGGGGGACACTGAAGCTTTCTTT.

The chain couples TRBV6-1 to TRBJ2-2, with TRBD2 as a possible D gene (5 bases). The CDR3 runs to 14 residues. Germline V CDR1 and CDR2: MNHNS, SASEGT. Trimming pared 2 bases from V and 10 bases from J, leaving 14 bases between. The CDR3 nucleotides read TGTGCCAGCAGTGAATTGTTAGCGCAAGTGGAGCTGTTTTTT. It codes for CASSELLAQVELFF.

The chain recombines TRBV7-8 with TRBJ2-2; TRBD2 might be the D (6 bases). The CDR3 covers 16 residues. Germline values: CDR1 SGHVS, CDR2 FQNEAQ. The V and J ends lost 2 bases and 3 bases respectively, with 13 bases between them. In DNA form, the CDR3 reads TGTGCCAGCAGCTTAAATGGCGGGGTGTACACCGGGGAGCTGTTTTTT. It encodes CASSLNGGVYTGELFF. Filled out from reference TRBV7-8 and TRBJ2-2, the complete variable domain reads GAGVSQSPRYKVAKRGQDVALRCDPISGHVSLFWYQQALGQGPEFLTYFQNEAQLDKSGLPSDRFFAERPEGSVSTLKIQRTQQEDSAVYLCASSLNGGVYTGELFFGEGSRLTVL.

The chain is built from TRBV7-9 and TRBJ2-1; 9 bases match TRBD1. This CDR3 spans 15 amino acids. Germline V lookup: CDR1 SEHNR, CDR2 FQNEAQ (reference sequence). V lost 3 bases and J lost 7; bases outside the gene matches: 7. The CDR3 DNA follows: TGTGCCAGCAGCTTTGGTGGGACAGGGTTTAATGAGCAGTTCTTC. Protein product: CASSFGGTGFNEQFF.

The rearrangement uses TRBV5-8 and TRBJ1-2; 7 bases line up with TRBD1. The germline V gene has CDR1 SGHTS and CDR2 YDEGEE. The CDR3 loop spans 14 amino acids. The J segment lost 2 bases and the V segment lost 3 bases, leaving 4 bases of the junction unmatched. The CDR3 region has the DNA TGTGCCAGCAGCTGGGGGACAGTCAACTATGGCTACACCTTC. Amino acids: CASSWGTVNYGYTF. Filled out from reference TRBV5-8 and TRBJ1-2, the complete variable domain reads EAGVTQSPTHLIKTRGQQATLRCSPISGHTSVYWYQQALGLGLQFLLWYDEGEERNRGNFPPRFSGRQFPNYSSELNVNALELEDSALYLCASSWGTVNYGYTFGSGTRLTVV.

The genes are TRBV28 and TRBJ1-6; 7 bases map to TRBD1. The CDR3 consists of 14 residues. Germline CDR1 and CDR2: MDHEN and SYDVKM. V was clipped by 5 bases and J by 7 bases; unmatched bases: 5. CDR3 nucleotides: TGTGCCAGCAGTAAAGGGGGCGCGAATTCACCCCTCCACTTT. Its protein is CASSKGGANSPLHF.

This clone has more than one count but fewer than ten. CDR3 sequence (DNA): TGTGCCAGCAGCGGACTAGCGAACTCCAATGAGCAGTTCTTC. Encoded protein: CASSGLANSNEQFF. This sequence joins TRBV2 and TRBJ2-1; 9 bases line up with TRBD2. Germline trimming cut 6 bases from V and 6 bases from J; bases unmatched to any gene: 6. Germline CDR1 SNHLY, CDR2 FYNNEI. CDR3 size: 14 residues.

In this sample, this clone turned up once. This sequence joins TRBV24-1 and TRBJ1-2; D is perhaps TRBD1 (5 bases). CDR1 and CDR2 (germline): KGHDR, SFDVKD. The CDR3 has 13 residues. V gave up 4 bases and J gave up 7 bases, with 12 bases separating them. The CDR3 nucleotides read TGTGCCACCAGTGAGACGGCTGGGGCTGGCTACACCTTC. Its translation: CATSETAGAGYTF.

The V gene is TRBV19, the J gene TRBJ2-1; 9 bases map to TRBD2. The CDR3 is 14 residues long. Germline CDR1 is LNHDA and CDR2 is SQIVND (reference sequence). V dropped 7 bases and J dropped 2; count of bases not matched to a gene: 3. The CDR3 loop reads CASKVAGAYNEQFF. CDR3 in DNA: TGTGCCAGTAAGGTAGCGGGGGCCTACAATGAGCAGTTCTTC.

The sample holds one count of this clone. The CDR3 reads CASSLQGNYNSPLHF. The DNA of the CDR3 is TGTGCCAGTAGTCTACAGGGAAACTATAATTCACCCCTCCACTTT. The V gene is TRBV19, the J gene TRBJ1-6, with D maybe TRBD1 (6 bases). This CDR3 is built from 15 residues. V shed 5 bases and J shed 3 bases, with 11 bases lying between them. Germline values: CDR1 LNHDA, CDR2 SQIVND (reference sequence).